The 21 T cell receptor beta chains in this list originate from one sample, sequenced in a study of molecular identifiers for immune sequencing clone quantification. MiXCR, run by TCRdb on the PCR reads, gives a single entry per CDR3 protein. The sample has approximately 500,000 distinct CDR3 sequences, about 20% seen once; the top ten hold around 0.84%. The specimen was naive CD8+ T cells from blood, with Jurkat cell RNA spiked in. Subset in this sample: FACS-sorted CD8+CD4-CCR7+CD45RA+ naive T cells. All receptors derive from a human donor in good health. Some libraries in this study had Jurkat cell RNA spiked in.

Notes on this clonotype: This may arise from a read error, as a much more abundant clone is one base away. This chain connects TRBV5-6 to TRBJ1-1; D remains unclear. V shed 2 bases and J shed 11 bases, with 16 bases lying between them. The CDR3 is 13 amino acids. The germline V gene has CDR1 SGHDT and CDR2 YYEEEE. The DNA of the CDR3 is TGTGCCAGCAGCTTCAGACGGCAAGTTGTGGCTTTCTTT. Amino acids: CASSFRRQVVAFF.

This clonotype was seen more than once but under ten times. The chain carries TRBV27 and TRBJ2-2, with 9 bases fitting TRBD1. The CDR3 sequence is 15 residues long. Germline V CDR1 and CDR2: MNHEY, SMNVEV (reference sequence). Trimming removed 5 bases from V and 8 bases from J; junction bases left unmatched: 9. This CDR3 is CASSPTGGSSGELFF. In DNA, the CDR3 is TGTGCCAGCAGTCCTACAGGGGGCAGTTCAGGGGAGCTGTTTTTT.

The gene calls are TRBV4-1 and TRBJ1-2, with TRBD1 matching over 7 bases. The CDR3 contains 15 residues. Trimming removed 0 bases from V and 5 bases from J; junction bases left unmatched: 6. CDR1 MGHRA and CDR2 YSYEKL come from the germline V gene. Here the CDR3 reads CASSQDPDRVYGYTF. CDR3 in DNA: TGCGCCAGCAGCCAAGATCCCGACAGGGTATATGGCTACACCTTC.

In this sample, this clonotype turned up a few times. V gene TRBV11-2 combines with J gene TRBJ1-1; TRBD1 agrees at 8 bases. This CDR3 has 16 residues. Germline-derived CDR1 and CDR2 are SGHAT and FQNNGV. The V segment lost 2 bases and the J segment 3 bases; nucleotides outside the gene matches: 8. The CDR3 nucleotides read TGTGCCAGCAGCTTATCTCCAGGGGGCCCGGACACTGAAGCTTTCTTT. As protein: CASSLSPGGPDTEAFF.

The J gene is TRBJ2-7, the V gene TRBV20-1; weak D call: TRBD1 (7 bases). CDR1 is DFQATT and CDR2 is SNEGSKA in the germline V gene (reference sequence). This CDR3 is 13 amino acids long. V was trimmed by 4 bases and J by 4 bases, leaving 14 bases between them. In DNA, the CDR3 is TGCAGTGCTAAGGAGGGGGCCGGGTACGAGCAGTACTTC. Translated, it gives CSAKEGAGYEQYF.

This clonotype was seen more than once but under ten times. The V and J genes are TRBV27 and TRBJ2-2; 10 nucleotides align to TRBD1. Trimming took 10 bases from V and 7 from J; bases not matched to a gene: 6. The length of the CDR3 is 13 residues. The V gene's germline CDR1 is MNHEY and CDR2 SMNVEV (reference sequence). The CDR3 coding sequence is TGTGCCACCGGGACAGGGGTTAACGGGGAGCTGTTTTTT. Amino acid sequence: CATGTGVNGELFF.

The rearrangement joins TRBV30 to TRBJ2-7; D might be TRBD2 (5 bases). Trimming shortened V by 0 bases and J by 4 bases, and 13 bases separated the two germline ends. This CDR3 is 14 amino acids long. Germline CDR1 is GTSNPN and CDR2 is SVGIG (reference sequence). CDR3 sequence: CAWSVGQDLYEQYF. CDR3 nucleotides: TGTGCCTGGAGTGTAGGGCAGGACTTGTACGAGCAGTACTTC.

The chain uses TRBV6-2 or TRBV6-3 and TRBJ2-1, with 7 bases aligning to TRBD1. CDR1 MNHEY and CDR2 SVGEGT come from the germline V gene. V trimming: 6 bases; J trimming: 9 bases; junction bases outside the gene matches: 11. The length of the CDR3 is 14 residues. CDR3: CASRPGTAPAEQFF. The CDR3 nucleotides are TGTGCCAGCAGACCCGGGACAGCCCCCGCTGAGCAGTTCTTC.

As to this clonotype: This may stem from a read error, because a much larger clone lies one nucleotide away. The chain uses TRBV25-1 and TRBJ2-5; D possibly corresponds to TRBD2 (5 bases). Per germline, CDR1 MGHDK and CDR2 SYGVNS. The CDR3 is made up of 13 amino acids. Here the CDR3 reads CASGVGLQETQCF. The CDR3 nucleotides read TGTGCCAGCGGGGTCGGACTGCAAGAGACCCAGTGCTTC.

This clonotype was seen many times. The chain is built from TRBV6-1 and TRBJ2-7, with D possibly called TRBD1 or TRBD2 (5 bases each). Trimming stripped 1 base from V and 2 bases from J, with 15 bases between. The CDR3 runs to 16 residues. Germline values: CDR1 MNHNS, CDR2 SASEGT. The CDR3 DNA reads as TGTGCCAGCAGTGAAGTAGGTCTCGGGGCTACCTACGAGCAGTACTTC. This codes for CASSEVGLGATYEQYF.

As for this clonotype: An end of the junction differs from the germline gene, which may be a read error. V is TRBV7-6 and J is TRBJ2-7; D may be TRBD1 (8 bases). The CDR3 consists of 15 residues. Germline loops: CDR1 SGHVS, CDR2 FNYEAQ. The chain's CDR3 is CASSPKPDRDYEPYF. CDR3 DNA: TGTGCCAGCAGCCCCAAACCGGACAGGGACTACGAGCCGTACTTC.

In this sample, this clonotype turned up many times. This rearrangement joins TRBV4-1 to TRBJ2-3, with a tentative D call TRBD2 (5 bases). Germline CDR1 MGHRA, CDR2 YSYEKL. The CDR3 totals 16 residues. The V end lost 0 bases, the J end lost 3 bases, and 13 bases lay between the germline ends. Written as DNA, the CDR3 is TGCGCCAGCAGCCAAGATGCGCCAGGCGGGACAGATACGCAGTATTTT. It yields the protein CASSQDAPGGTDTQYF.

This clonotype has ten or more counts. This chain's CDR3 is CASTPVGRYEQYF. CDR3 coding DNA: TGTGCCAGCACCCCGGTGGGGCGGTACGAGCAGTACTTC. This sequence joins TRBV7-6 and TRBJ2-7; possibly TRBD1 for D (5 bases). V was trimmed by 7 bases and J by 4 bases, leaving 14 bases between them. The CDR3 contains 13 residues. The germline gives CDR1 SGHVS, CDR2 FNYEAQ.

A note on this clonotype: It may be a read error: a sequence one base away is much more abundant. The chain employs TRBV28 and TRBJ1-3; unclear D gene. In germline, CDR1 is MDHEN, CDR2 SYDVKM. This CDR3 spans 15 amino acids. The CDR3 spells CASSPRGYSGDTIYF. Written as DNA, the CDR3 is TGTGCCAGCAGTCCTCGGGGTTACTCTGGAGACACCATATATTTT.

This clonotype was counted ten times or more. CDR3 region: CASSHGGMNTEAFF. CDR3 nucleotide sequence: TGTGCCAGCAGCCATGGCGGGATGAACACTGAAGCTTTCTTT. The chain employs TRBV3-1 and TRBJ1-1; D gene uncertain. The CDR3 consists of 14 residues. CDR1 is LGHDT and CDR2 is YNNKEL in the germline V gene (reference sequence). Between the trimmed V and J ends, which lost 3 bases and 0 bases, there was a span of 8 bases.

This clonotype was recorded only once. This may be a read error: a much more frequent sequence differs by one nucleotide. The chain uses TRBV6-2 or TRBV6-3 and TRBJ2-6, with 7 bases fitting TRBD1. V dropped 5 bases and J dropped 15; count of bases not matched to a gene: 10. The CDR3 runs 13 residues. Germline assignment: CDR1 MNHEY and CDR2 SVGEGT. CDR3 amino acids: CASSLTGPDALTF. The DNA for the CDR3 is TGTGCCAGCAGTCTGACAGGGCCGGACGCCCTGACTTTC.

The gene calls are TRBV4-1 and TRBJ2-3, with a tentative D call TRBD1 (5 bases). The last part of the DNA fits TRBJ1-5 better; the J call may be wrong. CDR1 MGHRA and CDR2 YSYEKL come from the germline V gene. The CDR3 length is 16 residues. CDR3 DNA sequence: TGCGCCAGCAGCCAAGGGGGGACTAGCGTTTCAGATACGCAGCATTTT. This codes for CASSQGGTSVSDTQHF.

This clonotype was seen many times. In nucleotides, the CDR3 is TGCAGTGCTACACAGACACATCAAGCTTTCTTT. Encoded protein: CSATQTHQAFF. The rearrangement uses TRBV20-1 and TRBJ1-1, with no clear D. The CDR3 totals 11 residues. Germline CDR1 reads DFQATT; CDR2 reads SNEGSKA (reference sequence). Trimming took off 4 bases at V and 9 bases at J, with 12 bases between the two ends.

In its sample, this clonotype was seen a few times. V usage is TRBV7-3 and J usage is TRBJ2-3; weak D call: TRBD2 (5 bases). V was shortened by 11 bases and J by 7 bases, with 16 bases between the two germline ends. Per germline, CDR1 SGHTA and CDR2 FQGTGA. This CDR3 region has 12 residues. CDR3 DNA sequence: TGTGCCTCTAGCTCCCTGTCGAATACGCAGTATTTT. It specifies CASSSLSNTQYF.

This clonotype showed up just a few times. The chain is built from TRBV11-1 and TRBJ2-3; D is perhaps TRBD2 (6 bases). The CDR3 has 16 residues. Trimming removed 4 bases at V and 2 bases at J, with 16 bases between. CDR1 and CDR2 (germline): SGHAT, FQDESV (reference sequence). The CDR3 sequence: CASSSVRGMVTDTQYF. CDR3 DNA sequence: TGTGCCAGCAGCTCGGTCCGGGGGATGGTCACAGATACGCAGTATTTT. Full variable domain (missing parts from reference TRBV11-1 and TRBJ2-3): EAEVAQSPRYKITEKSQAVAFWCDPISGHATLYWYRQILGQGPELLVQFQDESVVDDSQLPKDRFSAERLKGVDSTLKIQPAELGDSAMYLCASSSVRGMVTDTQYFGPGTRLTVL.

The CDR3, as DNA: TGTGCCAGCAGCTTAGGGGCGACAGGTAACAATGTCCGCTCCTACGAGCAGTACTTC. Its translation is CASSLGATGNNVRSYEQYF. The rearrangement links TRBV7-9 to TRBJ2-7; possibly TRBD1 for D (6 bases). The V end was cut by 1 base, the J end by 0 bases, with 22 bases between. This CDR3 region has 19 residues. CDR1 is SEHNR and CDR2 is FQNEAQ in the germline V gene (reference sequence).